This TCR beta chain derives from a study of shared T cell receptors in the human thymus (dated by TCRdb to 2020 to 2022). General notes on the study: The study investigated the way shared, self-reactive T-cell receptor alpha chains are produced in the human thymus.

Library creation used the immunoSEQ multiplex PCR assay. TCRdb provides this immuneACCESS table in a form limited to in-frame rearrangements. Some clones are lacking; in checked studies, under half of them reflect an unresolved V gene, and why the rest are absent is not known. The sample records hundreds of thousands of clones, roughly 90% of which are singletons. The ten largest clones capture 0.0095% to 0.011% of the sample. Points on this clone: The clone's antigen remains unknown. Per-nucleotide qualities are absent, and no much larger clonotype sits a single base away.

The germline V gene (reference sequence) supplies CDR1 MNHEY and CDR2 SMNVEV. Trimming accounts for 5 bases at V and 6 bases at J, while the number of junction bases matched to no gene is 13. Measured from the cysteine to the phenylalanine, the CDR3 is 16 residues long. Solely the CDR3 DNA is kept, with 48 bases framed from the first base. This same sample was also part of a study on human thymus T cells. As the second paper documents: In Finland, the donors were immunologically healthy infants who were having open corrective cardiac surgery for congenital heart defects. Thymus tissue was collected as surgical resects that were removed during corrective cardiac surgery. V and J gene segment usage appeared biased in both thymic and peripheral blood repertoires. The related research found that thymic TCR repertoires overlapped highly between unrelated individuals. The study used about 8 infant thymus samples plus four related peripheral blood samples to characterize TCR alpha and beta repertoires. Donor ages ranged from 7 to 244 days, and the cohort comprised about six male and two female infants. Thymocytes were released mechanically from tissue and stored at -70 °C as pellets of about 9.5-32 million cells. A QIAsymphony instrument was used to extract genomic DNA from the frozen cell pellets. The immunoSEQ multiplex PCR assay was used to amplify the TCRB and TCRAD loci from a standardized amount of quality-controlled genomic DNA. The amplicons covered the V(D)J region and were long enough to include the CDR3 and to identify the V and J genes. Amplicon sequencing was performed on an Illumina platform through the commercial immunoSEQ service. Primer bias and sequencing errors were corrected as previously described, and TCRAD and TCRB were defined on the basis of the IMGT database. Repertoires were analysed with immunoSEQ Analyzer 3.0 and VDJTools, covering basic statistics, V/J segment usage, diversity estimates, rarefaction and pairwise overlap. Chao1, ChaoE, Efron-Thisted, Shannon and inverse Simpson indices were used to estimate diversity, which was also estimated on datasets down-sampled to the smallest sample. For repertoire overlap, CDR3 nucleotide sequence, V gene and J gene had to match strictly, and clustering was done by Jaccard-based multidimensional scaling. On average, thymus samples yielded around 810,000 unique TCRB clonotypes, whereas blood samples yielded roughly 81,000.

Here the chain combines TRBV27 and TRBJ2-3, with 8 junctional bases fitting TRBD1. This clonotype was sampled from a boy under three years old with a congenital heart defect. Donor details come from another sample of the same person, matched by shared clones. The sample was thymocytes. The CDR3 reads CASSHTWTGKSDTQYF. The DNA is TGTGCCAGCAGTCATACTTGGACAGGGAAATCGGATACGCAGTATTTT.